The rows below give T cell receptor beta chains drawn from one sample of a study of Ad26.COV2.S vaccination and SARS-CoV-2 variants. Only in-frame clones appear in the TCRdb table, and some are missing; sequencing was by immunoSEQ multiplex PCR. The table records approximately 280,000 clones, 80% to 90% of them present only once. The material was peripheral blood, obtained in a trial of Ad26.COV2.S vaccine versus placebo. Source of these receptors: a person between 18 and 60 years old who received the Ad26.COV2.S COVID-19 vaccine or a placebo. The CDR3 runs from the conserved cysteine through the conserved F or W. A D gene is named only where the DNA matches it firmly.

j_call	d_call	v_call	cdr3_nt	cdr3_aa
TRBJ2-3	-	TRBV6-2/TRBV6-3	TGTGCCAGCAGTCATTGGAGCACAGATACGCAGTATTTT	CASSHWSTDTQYF
TRBJ2-2	TRBD1	TRBV5-1	TGCGCCAGCAGCTTTAGCTTACAGGGGGCCGGGGAGCTGTTTTTT	CASSFSLQGAGELFF
TRBJ2-1	TRBD1	TRBV10-2	TGCGCCAGCAGACAAACAGGGGGCAGTGAGCAGTTCTTC	CASRQTGGSEQFF
TRBJ2-7	-	TRBV3-1/TRBV3-2	TGTGCCAGCAGCCAAGGTGGACTTGGATCCCCCTACGAGCAGTACTTC	CASSQGGLGSPYEQYF
TRBJ2-1	-	TRBV7-2	TGTGCCAGCAGCTTAGCGAAAAACTCCTACAATGAGCAGTTCTTC	CASSLAKNSYNEQFF
TRBJ2-7	-	TRBV9	TGTGCCAGCAGCGTAGGAGACGGAACCGAGCAGTACTTC	CASSVGDGTEQYF
TRBJ2-2	-	TRBV19	TGTGCCAGTAGTATCCGCCCACAGGGTAACACCGGGGAGCTGTTTTTT	CASSIRPQGNTGELFF
TRBJ1-4	-	TRBV4-1	TGCGCCAGCAGCCAAGTACGGGGAGGGGATGAAAAACTGTTTTTT	CASSQVRGGDEKLFF
TRBJ2-7	TRBD2	TRBV5-1	TGCGCCAGCAGCTTCTCACTAGCGGGGTCTTCCTACGAGCAGTACTTC	CASSFSLAGSSYEQYF
TRBJ1-6	-	TRBV5-1	TGCGCCAGCAGCTCCGGACAGTGGGACTCACCCCTCCACTTT	CASSSGQWDSPLHF
TRBJ2-7	-	TRBV27	TGTGCCAGCAGCAGAACGGGGCCCTACGAGCAGTACTTC	CASSRTGPYEQYF
TRBJ2-5	TRBD2	TRBV6-2/TRBV6-3	TGTGCCAGCAGCCAACTAGCGGGGATGGAGACCCAGTACTTC	CASSQLAGMETQYF
TRBJ1-1	-	TRBV6-5	TGTGCCAGCAGTTACTCGGGGGGTCCCGGGGACACTGAAGCTTTCTTT	CASSYSGGPGDTEAFF
TRBJ1-1	-	TRBV10-3	TGTGCCATCAGTGAGTCGAAGGGAATAAACACTGAAGCTTTCTTT	CAISESKGINTEAFF
TRBJ2-5	-	TRBV5-4	TGTGCCAGCAGCTTAGACCCCCGATCGACCCAGTACTTC	CASSLDPRSTQYF
TRBJ2-7	TRBD2	TRBV27	TGTGCCAGCAGTCCCAACGCGGGGACTACCTACGAGCAGTACTTC	CASSPNAGTTYEQYF
TRBJ1-2	TRBD1	TRBV29-1	TGCAGCGTGGGGACAGCCATACCTAACTATGGCTACACCTTC	CSVGTAIPNYGYTF
TRBJ2-7	TRBD1	TRBV19	TGTGCCAGTAGTATGGCCGGGACAGGTTCCTACGAGCAGTACTTC	CASSMAGTGSYEQYF
TRBJ1-2	-	TRBV7-2	TGTGCCAGCAGCTTTTCCGGGACGGACTATGGCTACACCTTC	CASSFSGTDYGYTF
TRBJ2-5	-	TRBV7-9	TGTGCCAGCAGCTTAGGCAACTCACAAGTGGAGACCCAGTACTTC	CASSLGNSQVETQYF
TRBJ1-4	-	TRBV2	TGTGCCAGCAGTGTGAATCGCAATGAAAAACTGTTTTTT	CASSVNRNEKLFF
TRBJ1-2	TRBD1	TRBV9	TGTGCCAGCAGCGCCCGGGACAGGGTGTTCCGGGGGTTGCGGGCCGATGGCTACACCTTC	CASSARDRVFRGLRADGYTF
TRBJ2-7	TRBD2	TRBV27	TGTGCCAGCAGTTTAGCAGGGAGGGGCTACGAGCAGTACTTC	CASSLAGRGYEQYF
TRBJ2-7	-	TRBV10-3	TGTGCCATCAGTGAGTCGGTCAGGGTGGACGAGCAGTACTTC	CAISESVRVDEQYF
TRBJ1-1	TRBD1	TRBV5-4	TGTGCCAGCAGCTTGTTAGGGACAGGGGGGACTGAAGCTTTCTTT	CASSLLGTGGTEAFF
TRBJ1-2	-	TRBV27	TGTGCCAGCAGCCTCCGGGGGGGTAACTATGGCTACACCTTC	CASSLRGGNYGYTF